The present entry profiles one T cell receptor (beta chain) with its context. The antigen is not known. Donation came from healthy Caucasian individuals in Russia who were aged roughly 6 to 95. The germline gives CDR1 SQVTM, CDR2 ANQGSEA. Germline trimming cut 3 bases from V and 2 bases from J; bases unmatched to any gene: 1. The CDR3 has 15 residues. Then a second PCR, running roughly 6 to 12 cycles, was carried out with a sample-barcoded 5' primer and a J-beta primer mix. Every sample gave at least 2.5 million paired-end reads containing CDR3. A single record per CDR3 protein comes from TCRdb applying MiXCR to the 5' RACE reads. The sample yields hundreds of thousands of distinct CDR3 sequences, more than 50% seen once. This sample is part of a study of blood T cells in healthy people across ages. Study-wide results and caveats: Calculation of diversity from one million T cells yielded estimates considered to be underestimates. Reliance upon unsorted PBMCs precluded definitive naive versus antigen-experienced comparison.

The TCR sequence derives from a man between 35 and 55 years old in good health. Specimen: blood. The J gene is TRBJ2-6, the V gene TRBV29-1, with 10 bases that match TRBD1. CDR3 nucleotide sequence: TGCAGCGTTGACGGACAGGGGGCTGGGGCCAACGTCCTGACTTTC. Translated, it gives CSVDGQGAGANVLTF.